One and the same sample provided the 30 T cell receptor beta chains below, sequenced in a study of vaccination and CD4 T cells after COVID-19. The treatment denotes: approximately nine-day PBMC culture with coronavirus spike peptide pools or control peptides (ViraFEST assay). Cultured CD4+ T cell DNA underwent sequencing with the Oncomine TCR Beta short-read assay. In TCRdb, the PCR reads were re-called with MiXCR into one record per CDR3 protein. The sample includes 9,500 to 10,000 distinct CDR3 sequences, around 49% of them seen just once. The antigens these receptors bind are not known. Input material: CD4+ T cells from blood, cultured in vitro. These receptors came from a human donor who had recovered from COVID-19.

This chain connects TRBV7-3 to TRBJ2-2, with 8 bases matching TRBD2. The CDR3 is 16 amino acids. The V gene end was trimmed by 3 bases and the J gene end by 1 base; junction bases not matched to a gene: 4. The germline V gene has CDR1 SGHTA and CDR2 FQGTGA. The CDR3 nucleotides are TGTGCCAGCAGCTTGGCTAGCGGGTTGAACACCGGGGAGCTGTTTTTT. Amino acids: CASSLASGLNTGELFF.

V is TRBV19 and J is TRBJ2-5; the D gene is possibly TRBD2 (6 bases). The CDR3 length is 13 residues. The V end lost 8 bases, the J end lost 4 bases, and 14 bases lay between the germline ends. Germline V gene sequence: CDR1 LNHDA, CDR2 SQIVND (reference sequence). CDR3 sequence reads: CASAILGGETQYF. Here the CDR3 DNA reads TGTGCCAGTGCCATACTGGGAGGAGAGACCCAGTACTTC.

This chain uses TRBV5-1 with TRBJ1-6; TRBD1 is a possible D gene (5 bases). CDR1 and CDR2 (germline): SGHRS, YFSETQ. The CDR3 length is 16 residues. Trimming left V 0 bases short and J 0 bases short, with 7 bases between. CDR3 DNA: TGCGCCAGCAGCTTGGGAGGGGCCTCCTATAATTCACCCCTCCACTTT. This encodes CASSLGGASYNSPLHF.

This chain links TRBV20-1 with TRBJ2-1; TRBD2 matches 8 bases. The germline V gene has CDR1 DFQATT and CDR2 SNEGSKA (reference sequence). J gave up 0 bases and V 3 bases, and 13 bases lay outside the gene matches. CDR3 length: 18 residues. This CDR3 reads CSARHTGGAALSYNEQFF. CDR3 nucleotides: TGCAGTGCTAGGCACACGGGGGGGGCCGCCCTCTCCTACAATGAGCAGTTCTTC.

This chain joins TRBV7-2 and TRBJ1-2; 11 bases agree with TRBD1. CDR3 length: 17 amino acids. V lost 5 bases to trimming and J lost 8 bases; unmatched junction nucleotides: 16. From germline, CDR1 is SGHTA and CDR2 FQGNSA. The CDR3 coding sequence is TGTGCCAGCAGCCCAGGGGGACAGGGGGTTTTCGTAAGAGGCTACACCTTC. Protein product: CASSPGGQGVFVRGYTF.

This clonotype has more than one count but fewer than ten. The CDR3 is CASSFLGTQQFF. The CDR3 DNA reads as TGTGCCAGCAGTTTTCTCGGGACACAGCAGTTCTTC. The J gene is TRBJ2-1, the V gene TRBV27; D perhaps matches TRBD1 (6 bases). The CDR3 has 12 residues. CDR1 MNHEY and CDR2 SMNVEV come from the germline V gene (reference sequence). V lost 3 bases, J lost 11 bases, and 11 bases lay in between.

A few counts support this clonotype. The chain employs TRBV12-3 or TRBV12-4 and TRBJ2-3; D is unclear. The V end was cut by 4 bases, the J end by 6 bases, with 11 bases between. This CDR3 spans 13 amino acids. The DNA of the CDR3 is TGTGCCAGCAGTTCGAACTTGGGGGATACGCAGTATTTT. Translation: CASSSNLGDTQYF.

J is TRBJ1-2 and V is TRBV6-1; 10 bases align to TRBD1. J lost 3 bases, V lost 3 bases, and 10 bases had no gene match. The length of the CDR3 is 17 residues. The germline V gene has CDR1 MNHNS and CDR2 SASEGT. The CDR3 DNA is TGTGCCAGCAGTGAGGGCTCTCGACAGGGGGCGGACTATGGCTACACCTTC. This codes for CASSEGSRQGADYGYTF.

J is TRBJ1-1 and V is TRBV6-1, with a possible D match to TRBD1 (6 bases). The CDR3 loop spans 13 amino acids. Germline V CDR1 and CDR2: MNHNS, SASEGT. Trimming removed 8 bases at V and 8 bases at J, with 18 bases between. The CDR3 DNA reads TGTGCCAGCGAGACCCCCTTACAGGGAGAAGCTTTCTTT. The encoded protein is CASETPLQGEAFF.

This chain joins TRBV10-3 and TRBJ1-1, with TRBD1 matching 9 bases. Germline trimming cut 4 bases from V and 4 bases from J; bases unmatched to any gene: 7. The germline V gene encodes CDR1 ENHRY and CDR2 SYGVKD. The CDR3 totals 15 residues. CDR3 residues: CAISAGDREGTEAFF. CDR3 DNA: TGTGCCATCAGTGCAGGGGACAGGGAAGGCACTGAAGCTTTCTTT.

The chain has TRBV19 and TRBJ2-5; the match to TRBD1 covers 10 bases. The CDR3 consists of 14 residues. The J segment lost 5 bases and the V segment lost 5 bases, leaving 5 bases of the junction unmatched. From germline, CDR1 is LNHDA and CDR2 SQIVND (reference sequence). The CDR3 bases are TGTGCCAGTAGTGTGACAGGGGGCATGGAGACCCAGTACTTC. As protein: CASSVTGGMETQYF.

This clonotype was found once. J is TRBJ1-1 and V is TRBV27, with D uncertain. V gave up 2 bases and J gave up 0 bases, with 10 bases separating them. The CDR3 runs to 15 residues. The germline gives CDR1 MNHEY, CDR2 SMNVEV (reference sequence). CDR3 bases: TGTGCCAGCAGTTTAGAGGCAGCCATGAACACTGAAGCTTTCTTT. This sequence encodes CASSLEAAMNTEAFF.

The V and J genes are TRBV25-1 and TRBJ2-2, with TRBD2 matching over 8 bases. Germline V gene lookup returns CDR1 MGHDK and CDR2 SYGVNS. The junction had 3 bases not matched to a gene; V was cut back by 5 bases and J by 1 base. This CDR3 is built from 15 residues. The CDR3 DNA is TGTGCCAGCAGTCCGCGGGGGGTGAACACCGGGGAGCTGTTTTTT. Protein: CASSPRGVNTGELFF. The whole variable domain, filled in from reference TRBV25-1 and TRBJ2-2, reads EADIYQTPRYLVIGTGKKITLECSQTMGHDKMYWYQQDPGMELHLIHYSYGVNSTEKGDLSSESTVSRIRTEHFPLTLESARPSHTSQYLCASSPRGVNTGELFFGEGSRLTVL.

This chain links TRBV20-1 with TRBJ1-5; D is possibly TRBD1 (5 bases). Trimming shortened V by 3 bases and J by 7 bases, and 13 bases separated the two germline ends. This CDR3 has 13 residues. The germline CDR1 and CDR2 sequences are DFQATT and SNEGSKA (reference sequence). CDR3 sequence reads: CSASQGAEQPQHF. The CDR3 DNA sequence: TGCAGTGCTAGTCAAGGGGCGGAGCAGCCCCAGCATTTT.

V gene TRBV12-3 or TRBV12-4 combines with J gene TRBJ1-5; a possible D gene is TRBD1 (5 bases). The CDR3 runs to 12 residues. With 3 bases removed from V and 10 bases from J, the gap between germline ends came to 10 bases. CDR3 residues: CASSLGTGPQHF. The CDR3 nucleotides read TGTGCCAGCAGTTTGGGGACGGGTCCCCAGCATTTT.

The chain couples TRBV6-5 to TRBJ1-2; no clear D gene. CDR1 MNHEY and CDR2 SVGAGI come from the germline V gene. V was clipped by 0 bases and J by 7 bases, with 15 bases between them. This CDR3 region has 15 residues. CDR3 amino acids: CASSYSGVKGPGYTF. The CDR3 nucleotides read TGTGCCAGCAGTTACTCTGGGGTTAAGGGCCCTGGCTACACCTTC.

The gene calls are TRBV19 and TRBJ2-7, with 9 bases that match TRBD1. The CDR3 has 13 amino acids. Germline CDR1 and CDR2: LNHDA and SQIVND (reference sequence). V lost 4 bases and J lost 5; bases outside the gene matches: 3. CDR3 nucleotide sequence: TGTGCCAGTAGTAGGGACAGGGTCCACGAGCAGTACTTC. It specifies CASSRDRVHEQYF.

Within the sample, this clonotype is medium-sized (0.01 to 0.1%). The CDR3 bases are TGTGCCAGCAGCTTAGTAGACAGGGAAGGAAACACCATATATTTT. Protein product: CASSLVDREGNTIYF. The V call is TRBV7-9, the J call TRBJ1-3; TRBD1 aligns across 7 bases. The V gene's germline CDR1 is SEHNR and CDR2 FQNEAQ (reference sequence). This CDR3 is built from 15 residues. V trimming: 1 base; J trimming: 4 bases; junction bases outside the gene matches: 4.

This clonotype has more than one count but fewer than ten. V gene TRBV6-2 or TRBV6-3 combines with J gene TRBJ1-2; D might be TRBD1 (5 bases). CDR3 length: 13 amino acids. V was clipped by 4 bases and J by 2 bases, with 8 bases between them. In germline, CDR1 is MNHEY, CDR2 SVGEGT. CDR3 in DNA: TGTGCCAGCAGTTGGTCAGGGAACTATGGCTACACCTTC. This codes for CASSWSGNYGYTF.

This clonotype was observed a few times. The chain uses TRBV6-5 and TRBJ1-1; TRBD1 aligns across 7 bases. Germline CDR1 MNHEY, CDR2 SVGAGI. V was pared by 2 bases and J by 5 bases, with 2 bases of the junction left unmatched. CDR3 length equals 13 residues. In DNA form, the CDR3 reads TGTGCCAGCAGTTACAGGGGGCTTACTGAAGCTTTCTTT. This codes for CASSYRGLTEAFF.

The V call is TRBV28, the J call TRBJ1-3, with D tentatively TRBD1 (6 bases). The V and J ends lost 3 bases and 0 bases respectively, with 6 bases between them. In germline, CDR1 is MDHEN, CDR2 SYDVKM. The CDR3 is 14 residues long. In nucleotides, the CDR3 is TGTGCCAGCAGTTTCAGGGGCTCTGGAAACACCATATATTTT. This encodes CASSFRGSGNTIYF.

This clonotype is a singleton in its sample. The V call is TRBV15, the J call TRBJ2-7, with TRBD1 matching 7 bases. Germline V gene lookup returns CDR1 LNHNV and CDR2 YYDKDF (reference sequence). The CDR3 covers 14 residues. V lost 0 bases to trimming and J lost 2 bases; unmatched junction nucleotides: 1. The CDR3 loop is CATSRDQGAYEQYF. Here the CDR3 DNA reads TGTGCCACCAGCAGAGATCAGGGGGCCTACGAGCAGTACTTC.

By proportion, this clonotype is medium-sized. V and J are TRBV12-5 and TRBJ1-4; 8 nucleotides align to TRBD1. The length of the CDR3 is 15 residues. Germline V gene sequence: CDR1 LGHNT, CDR2 FRNRAP. V shed 1 base and J 7 bases; nucleotides not matched to a gene: 5. CDR3 sequence: CASGLEDRAGEKLFF. The CDR3 DNA is TGTGCTAGTGGTTTGGAGGACAGGGCAGGTGAAAAACTGTTTTTT. The full variable domain, rest sourced from reference TRBV12-5 and TRBJ1-4, is DARVTQTPRHKVTEMGQEVTMRCQPILGHNTVFWYRQTMMQGLELLAYFRNRAPLDDSGMPKDRFSAEMPDATLATLKIQPSEPRDSAVYFCASGLEDRAGEKLFFGSGTQLSVL.

This sequence joins TRBV28 and TRBJ1-5; no clear D gene. The V end was cut by 6 bases, the J end by 9 bases, with 15 bases between. Germline loops: CDR1 MDHEN, CDR2 SYDVKM. The CDR3 has 13 amino acids. The CDR3 here is CASSPSRTPPQHF. The CDR3 coding sequence is TGTGCCAGCAGCCCTTCCCGCACACCGCCCCAGCATTTT.

This sequence joins TRBV7-2 and TRBJ2-7, with D possibly matching TRBD1 (6 bases). Germline CDR1 is SGHTA and CDR2 is FQGNSA. V gave up 5 bases and J gave up 0 bases, with 11 bases separating them. The CDR3 has 14 amino acids. DNA for the CDR3: TGTGCCAGCAGCCCGGACAGCACCTCCTACGAGCAGTACTTC. Its translation: CASSPDSTSYEQYF.

V is TRBV19 and J is TRBJ2-1, with 7 bases lining up with TRBD2. This CDR3 has 16 amino acids. With V trimmed by 7 bases and J by 7 bases, 16 bases remained unmatched. Germline CDR1 reads LNHDA; CDR2 reads SQIVND (reference sequence). The CDR3 loop is CASTLGTGGFGNEQFF. In DNA form, the CDR3 reads TGTGCCAGTACCCTGGGGACGGGAGGATTTGGAAATGAGCAGTTCTTC.

The chain couples TRBV20-1 to TRBJ1-6; no clear D gene. The germline gives CDR1 DFQATT, CDR2 SNEGSKA (reference sequence). CDR3 size: 13 residues. Trimming took off 6 bases at V and 3 bases at J, with 9 bases between the two ends. In nucleotides, the CDR3 is TGCAGTGCCACAGAGGACTATAATTCACCCCTCCACTTT. Its protein is CSATEDYNSPLHF.

The J gene is TRBJ1-1, the V gene TRBV27; 7 bases match TRBD1. The length of the CDR3 is 14 residues. J lost 1 base, V lost 5 bases, and 4 bases had no gene match. The germline V gene encodes CDR1 MNHEY and CDR2 SMNVEV (reference sequence). CDR3 in amino acids: CASSVRTGNTEAFF. The CDR3 DNA follows: TGTGCCAGCAGTGTACGGACAGGGAACACTGAAGCTTTCTTT.

The chain joins TRBV28 to TRBJ1-4; a weak D match, TRBD1 (5 bases). The germline V gene encodes CDR1 MDHEN and CDR2 SYDVKM. This CDR3 spans 14 amino acids. With 5 bases removed from V and 8 bases from J, the gap between germline ends came to 15 bases. The DNA of the CDR3 is TGTGCCAGCAGTGCACAGGTTATCGGCGAAAAACTGTTTTTT. Encoded protein: CASSAQVIGEKLFF.

This clonotype was observed a few times. The chain combines TRBV4-2 with TRBJ1-1; D is perhaps TRBD1 (5 bases). Per germline, CDR1 LGHNA and CDR2 YNFKEQ. V was clipped by 4 bases and J by 7 bases, with 13 bases between them. The CDR3 is made up of 13 amino acids. CDR3 sequence: CASSLRLGGEAFF. The CDR3 bases are TGTGCCAGCAGCCTCCGTCTTGGGGGTGAAGCTTTCTTT.